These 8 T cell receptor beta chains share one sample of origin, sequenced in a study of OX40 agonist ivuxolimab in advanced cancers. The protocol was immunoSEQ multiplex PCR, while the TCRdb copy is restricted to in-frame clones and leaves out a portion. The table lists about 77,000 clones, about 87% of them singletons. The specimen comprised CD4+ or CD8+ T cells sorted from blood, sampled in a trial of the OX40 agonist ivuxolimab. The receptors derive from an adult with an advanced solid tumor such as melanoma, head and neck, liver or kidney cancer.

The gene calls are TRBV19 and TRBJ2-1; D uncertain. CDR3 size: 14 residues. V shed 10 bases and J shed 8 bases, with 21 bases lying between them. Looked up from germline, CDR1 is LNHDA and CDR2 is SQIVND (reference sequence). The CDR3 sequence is CATGRRRSVDEQFF. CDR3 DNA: TGTGCCACCGGTCGGAGACGTTCGGTCGATGAGCAGTTCTTC.

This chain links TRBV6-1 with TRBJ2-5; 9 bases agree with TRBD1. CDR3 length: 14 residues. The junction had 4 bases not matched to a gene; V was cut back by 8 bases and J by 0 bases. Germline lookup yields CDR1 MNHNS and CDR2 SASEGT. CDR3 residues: CASSGTGYQETQYF. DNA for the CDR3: TGTGCCAGCTCCGGGACAGGGTACCAAGAGACCCAGTACTTC.

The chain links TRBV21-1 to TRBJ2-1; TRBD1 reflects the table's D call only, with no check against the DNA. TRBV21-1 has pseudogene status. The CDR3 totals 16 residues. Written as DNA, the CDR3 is TGTGCCAGCAGCTTCTATCGGCAGGGATCCTACAATGAGCAGTTCTTC. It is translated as CASSFYRQGSYNEQFF.

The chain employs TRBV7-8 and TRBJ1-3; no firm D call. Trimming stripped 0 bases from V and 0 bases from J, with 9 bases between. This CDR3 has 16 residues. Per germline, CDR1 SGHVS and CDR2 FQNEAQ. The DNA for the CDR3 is TGTGCCAGCAGCTTAGCACCGCCTAGCTCTGGAAACACCATATATTTT. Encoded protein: CASSLAPPSSGNTIYF.

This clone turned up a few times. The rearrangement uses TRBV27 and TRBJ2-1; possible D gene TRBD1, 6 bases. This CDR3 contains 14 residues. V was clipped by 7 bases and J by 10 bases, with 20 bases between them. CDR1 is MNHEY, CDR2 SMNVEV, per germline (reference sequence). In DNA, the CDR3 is TGTGCCAGCACTATTACCACAGGGAATGAGGAGCAGTTCTTC. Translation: CASTITTGNEEQFF.

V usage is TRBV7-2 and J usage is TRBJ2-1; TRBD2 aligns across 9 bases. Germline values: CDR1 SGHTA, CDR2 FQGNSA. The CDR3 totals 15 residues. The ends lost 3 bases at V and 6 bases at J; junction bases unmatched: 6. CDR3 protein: CASSFGSGSPNEQFF. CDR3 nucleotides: TGTGCCAGCAGCTTTGGTAGCGGGAGTCCCAATGAGCAGTTCTTC.

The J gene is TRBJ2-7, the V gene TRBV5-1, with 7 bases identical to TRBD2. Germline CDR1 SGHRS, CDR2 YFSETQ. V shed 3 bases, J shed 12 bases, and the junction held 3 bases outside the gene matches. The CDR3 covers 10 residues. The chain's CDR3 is CASSSPGGYF. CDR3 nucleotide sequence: TGCGCCAGCAGCTCCCCGGGAGGGTACTTC.

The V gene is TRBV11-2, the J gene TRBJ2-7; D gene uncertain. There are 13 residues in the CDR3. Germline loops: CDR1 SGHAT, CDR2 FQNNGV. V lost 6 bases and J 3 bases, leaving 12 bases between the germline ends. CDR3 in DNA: TGTGCCAGCAGGCACCTAAGGCGCTACGAGCAGTACTTC. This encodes CASRHLRRYEQYF.